These 13 T cell receptor beta chains were all obtained from the same sample, sequenced in a study of blood T cell repertoires in COVID-19. Repertoires were generated with immunoSEQ multiplex PCR, while TCRdb's copy carries only in-frame clones and drops some. Of roughly 210,000 clones listed, around 87% are singletons. The sequenced sample was PBMCs or T cells enriched from blood (not recorded which). The receptors come from a man aged 30 to 45 in a cohort exposed to, infected with or recovered from COVID-19 (not recorded which).

The chain combines TRBV28 with TRBJ1-3; 10 nucleotides agree with TRBD1. The V gene's germline CDR1 is MDHEN and CDR2 SYDVKM. The CDR3 contains 14 residues. The ends lost 6 bases at V and 4 bases at J; junction bases unmatched: 3. CDR3 DNA: TGTGCCAGCAGCCGACAGGGGGCGGGAAACACCATATATTTT. Protein product: CASSRQGAGNTIYF.

This chain links TRBV5-1 with TRBJ1-3, with 7 bases matching TRBD1. With V trimmed by 0 bases and J by 8 bases, 8 bases remained unmatched. CDR3 length: 15 amino acids. The germline V gene has CDR1 SGHRS and CDR2 YFSETQ. The CDR3, as DNA: TGCGCCAGCAGCTTGGAGACAGGGTCGAGAGACACCATATATTTT. Translation: CASSLETGSRDTIYF.

The chain uses TRBV5-5 and TRBJ1-2; the match to TRBD1 covers 11 bases. The CDR3 consists of 15 residues. The J segment lost 4 bases and the V segment lost 2 bases, leaving 4 bases of the junction unmatched. Germline V CDR1 and CDR2: SGHKS, YYEKEE (reference sequence). The CDR3, as DNA: TGTGCCAGCAGCTTTGGGACAGGGGGACTCTATGGCTACACCTTC. The encoded protein is CASSFGTGGLYGYTF.

The rearrangement joins TRBV11-2 to TRBJ2-4; D gene unclear. In germline, CDR1 is SGHAT, CDR2 FQNNGV. V shed 0 bases and J shed 2 bases, with 20 bases lying between them. This CDR3 comprises 19 residues. As DNA, the CDR3 is TGTGCCAGCAGCTTAGACGCGGTGACCGAGTATCGGACCAAAAACATTCAGTACTTC. It specifies CASSLDAVTEYRTKNIQYF.

V and J are TRBV5-1 and TRBJ2-7; 13 bases map to TRBD2. The CDR3 runs to 17 residues. Trimming took 0 bases from V and 0 from J; bases not matched to a gene: 3. CDR1 SGHRS and CDR2 YFSETQ come from the germline V gene. The CDR3 here is CASSLVGLAGPSYEQYF. The CDR3 nucleotides are TGCGCCAGCAGCTTGGTGGGACTAGCGGGGCCCTCCTACGAGCAGTACTTC.

The chain carries TRBV7-3 and TRBJ2-2; maybe TRBD1 (6 bases). The CDR3 totals 14 residues. The ends were cut back, 1 base at V and 4 bases at J, with 7 bases in the middle. Germline loops: CDR1 SGHTA, CDR2 FQGTGA. CDR3 loop: CASSLKGGTGELFF. CDR3 bases: TGTGCCAGCAGCTTAAAAGGGGGCACCGGGGAGCTGTTTTTT.

The chain has TRBV9 and TRBJ2-1; 12 positions agree with TRBD2. This CDR3 spans 17 amino acids. The V and J ends lost 0 bases and 6 bases, in that order; junction bases with no gene match: 7. Germline loops: CDR1 SGDLS, CDR2 YYNGEE. As DNA, the CDR3 is TGTGCCAGCAGCGTAGGAGCTAGCGGGAGGGTGGTCAATGAGCAGTTCTTC. This encodes CASSVGASGRVVNEQFF.

V and J are TRBV28 and TRBJ1-2; the match to TRBD1 covers 7 bases. Trimming removed 5 bases from V and 4 bases from J; junction bases left unmatched: 16. The CDR3 extends over 17 amino acids. Germline CDR1 reads MDHEN; CDR2 reads SYDVKM. The CDR3 loop reads CASSLGTATGPVYGYTF. In DNA form, the CDR3 reads TGTGCCAGCAGTCTCGGGACAGCTACCGGCCCGGTCTATGGCTACACCTTC.

The chain links TRBV9 to TRBJ1-2, with 10 bases fitting TRBD1. With V trimmed by 4 bases and J by 2 bases, 5 bases remained unmatched. The CDR3 covers 15 residues. In germline, CDR1 is SGDLS, CDR2 YYNGEE. The CDR3 reads CASSFRTGGNYGYTF. The CDR3 DNA is TGTGCCAGCAGCTTCCGGACAGGGGGGAACTATGGCTACACCTTC.

The genes are TRBV5-1 and TRBJ2-5; D might be TRBD2 (6 bases). Trimming removed 5 bases from V and 1 base from J, with 12 bases in between. CDR1 and CDR2 (germline): SGHRS, YFSETQ. This CDR3 has 14 residues. The chain's CDR3 is CASSWTISQETQYF. In DNA form, the CDR3 reads TGCGCCAGCAGTTGGACTATTTCCCAAGAGACCCAGTACTTC.

The chain employs TRBV18 and TRBJ1-1; tentatively, D is TRBD1 (6 bases). The CDR3 extends over 15 amino acids. Trimming left V 6 bases short and J 0 bases short, with 14 bases between. CDR1 and CDR2 from the germline V gene are KGHSH and LQKENI. The DNA of the CDR3 is TGTGCCAGCTCGCAAACAGGGCCTATGAACACTGAAGCTTTCTTT. It is translated as CASSQTGPMNTEAFF.

This clone was seen once. The chain recombines TRBV7-9 with TRBJ2-5; 9 bases line up with TRBD2. Germline V gives CDR1 SEHNR, CDR2 FQNEAQ (reference sequence). The CDR3 is 16 amino acids. With V trimmed by 5 bases and J by 4 bases, 11 bases remained unmatched. CDR3 sequence (DNA): TGTGCCAGCAGCGCCACGCGGGCGGGAGGGCCAGAGACCCAGTACTTC. Encoded protein: CASSATRAGGPETQYF.

This CDR3 is CASSLISGQGENTEAFF. In DNA, the CDR3 is TGTGCCAGCAGCCTCATATCAGGACAGGGAGAGAACACTGAAGCTTTCTTT. The chain links TRBV5-4 to TRBJ1-1; 8 bases match TRBD1. V was clipped by 4 bases and J by 1 base; unmatched bases: 12. Germline values: CDR1 SGHNT, CDR2 YYREEE (reference sequence). CDR3 size: 17 residues. Together with reference TRBV5-4 and TRBJ1-1, the CDR3 gives the full variable domain: ETGVTQSPTHLIKTRGQQVTLRCSSQSGHNTVSWYQQALGQGPQFIFQYYREEENGRGNFPPRFSGLQFPNYSSELNVNALELDDSALYLCASSLISGQGENTEAFFGQGTRLTVV.